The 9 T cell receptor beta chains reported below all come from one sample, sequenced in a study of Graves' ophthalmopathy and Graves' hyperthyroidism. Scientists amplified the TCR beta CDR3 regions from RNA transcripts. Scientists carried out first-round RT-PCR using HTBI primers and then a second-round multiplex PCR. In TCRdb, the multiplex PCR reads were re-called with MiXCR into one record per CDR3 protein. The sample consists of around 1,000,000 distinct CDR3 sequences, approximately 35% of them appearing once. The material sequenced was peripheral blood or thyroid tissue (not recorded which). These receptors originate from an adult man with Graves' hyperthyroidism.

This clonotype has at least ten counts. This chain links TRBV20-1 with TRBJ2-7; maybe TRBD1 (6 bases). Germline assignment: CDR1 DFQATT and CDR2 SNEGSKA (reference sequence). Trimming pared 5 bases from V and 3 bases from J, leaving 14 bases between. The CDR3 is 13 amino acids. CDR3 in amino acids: CSALDSAHYEQYF. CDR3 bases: TGCAGTGCTTTGGACAGTGCCCACTACGAGCAGTACTTC.

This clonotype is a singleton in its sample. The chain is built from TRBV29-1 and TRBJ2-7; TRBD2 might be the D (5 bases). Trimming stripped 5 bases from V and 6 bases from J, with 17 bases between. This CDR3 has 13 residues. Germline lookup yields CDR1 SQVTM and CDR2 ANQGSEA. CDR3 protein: CSVFRGSLSEQYF. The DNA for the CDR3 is TGCAGCGTTTTTCGGGGTAGTCTGTCCGAGCAGTACTTC.

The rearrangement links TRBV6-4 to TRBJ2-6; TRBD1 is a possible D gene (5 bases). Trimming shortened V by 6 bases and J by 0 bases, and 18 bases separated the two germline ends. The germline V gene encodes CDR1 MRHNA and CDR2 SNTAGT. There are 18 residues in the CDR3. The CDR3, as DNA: TGTGCCAGCAGACCCTGGGGCCAAATTCACTCTGGGGCCAACGTCCTGACTTTC. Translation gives CASRPWGQIHSGANVLTF.

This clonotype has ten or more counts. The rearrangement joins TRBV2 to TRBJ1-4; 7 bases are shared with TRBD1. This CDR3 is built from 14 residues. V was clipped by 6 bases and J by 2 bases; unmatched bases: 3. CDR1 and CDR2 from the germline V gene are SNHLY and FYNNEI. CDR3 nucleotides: TGTGCCAGCAGAGGACAGGATACTAATGAAAAACTGTTTTTT. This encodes CASRGQDTNEKLFF.

CDR3 DNA sequence: TGTGCCAGCAGCCCTCAATCTCATCAGCCCCAGCATTTT. Residues: CASSPQSHQPQHF. The chain employs TRBV12-3 or TRBV12-4 and TRBJ1-5; no clear D. The CDR3 length is 13 residues. V was cut by 6 bases and J by 5 bases, with 11 bases left in between.

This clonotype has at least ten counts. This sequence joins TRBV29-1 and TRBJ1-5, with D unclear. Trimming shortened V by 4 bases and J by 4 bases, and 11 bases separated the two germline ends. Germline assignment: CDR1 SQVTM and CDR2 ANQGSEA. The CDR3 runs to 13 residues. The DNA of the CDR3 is TGCAGCGTTGCCTTAGACGTGAATCAGCCCCAGCATTTT. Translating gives CSVALDVNQPQHF.

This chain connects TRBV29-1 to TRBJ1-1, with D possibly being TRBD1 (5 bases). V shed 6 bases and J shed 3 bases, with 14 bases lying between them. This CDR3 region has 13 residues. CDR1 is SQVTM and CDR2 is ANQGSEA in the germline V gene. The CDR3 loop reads CSVPRGRDTEAFF. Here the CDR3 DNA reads TGCAGCGTCCCTCGAGGCAGGGACACTGAAGCTTTCTTT. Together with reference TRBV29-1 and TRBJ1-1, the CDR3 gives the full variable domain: SAVISQKPSRDICQRGTSLTIQCQVDSQVTMMFWYRQQPGQSLTLIATANQGSEATYESGFVIDKFPISRPNLTFSTLTVSNMSPEDSSIYLCSVPRGRDTEAFFGQGTRLTVV.

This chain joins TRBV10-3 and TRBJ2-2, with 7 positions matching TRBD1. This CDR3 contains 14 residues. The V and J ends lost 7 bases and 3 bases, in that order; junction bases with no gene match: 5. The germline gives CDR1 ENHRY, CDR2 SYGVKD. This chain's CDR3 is CAIKGARDTGELFF. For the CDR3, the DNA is TGTGCCATCAAGGGGGCGCGGGACACCGGGGAGCTGTTTTTT.

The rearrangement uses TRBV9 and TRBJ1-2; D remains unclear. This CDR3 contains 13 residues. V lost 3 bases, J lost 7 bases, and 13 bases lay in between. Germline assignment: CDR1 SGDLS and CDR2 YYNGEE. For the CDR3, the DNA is TGTGCCAGCAGCGCGAGCAGGTTCGTTGGCTACACCTTC. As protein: CASSASRFVGYTF.